Following are 23 T cell receptor beta chains from one sample sequenced in a study of T cells in Graves' hyperthyroidism and ophthalmopathy. Researchers took RNA transcripts and amplified the TCR beta CDR3 regions from them. Using the HTBI primer set, a first-round RT-PCR was run on the TCR CDR3. TCRdb re-called the multiplex PCR reads through MiXCR, storing one row per CDR3 protein. The repertoire holds around 560,000 distinct CDR3 sequences, with about a sixth as singletons. The sequenced sample consisted of blood. These receptors originate from a woman between 18 and 30 years old with Graves' hyperthyroidism.

This clonotype has just a few counts. This sequence joins TRBV7-2 and TRBJ2-7, with 7 bases matching TRBD1. Germline CDR1 and CDR2: SGHTA and FQGNSA. This CDR3 has 15 amino acids. With 5 bases clipped from V and 2 bases from J, the junction kept 9 bases outside the gene matches. CDR3 region: CASSIGTVRTYEQYF. The DNA of the CDR3 is TGTGCCAGCAGCATAGGGACAGTGCGAACCTACGAGCAGTACTTC.

The genes are TRBV2 and TRBJ1-3; D call uncertain. The germline V gene has CDR1 SNHLY and CDR2 FYNNEI. With 3 bases removed from V and 0 bases from J, the gap between germline ends came to 9 bases. CDR3 size: 15 residues. CDR3 loop: CASSEGRTSGNTIYF. The CDR3, as DNA: TGTGCCAGCAGTGAGGGCAGGACCTCTGGAAACACCATATATTTT.

This clonotype was seen a few times. The genes are TRBV7-9 and TRBJ2-7, with D possibly being TRBD1 (6 bases). Trimming took off 4 bases at V and 5 bases at J, with 15 bases between the two ends. This CDR3 region has 14 residues. Looked up from germline, CDR1 is SEHNR and CDR2 is FQNEAQ (reference sequence). CDR3 loop: CASSSYRVADEQYF. Written as DNA, the CDR3 is TGTGCCAGCAGCTCCTACAGGGTAGCCGACGAGCAGTACTTC.

The rearrangement uses TRBV28 and TRBJ2-7, with a possible D match to TRBD1 (6 bases). V was pared by 1 base and J by 6 bases, with 13 bases between. The CDR3 has 14 residues. Germline V CDR1 and CDR2: MDHEN, SYDVKM. DNA of the CDR3: TGTGCCAGCAGTTTATCAGGGGTAGGGGGCGAGCAGTACTTC. Amino acid sequence: CASSLSGVGGEQYF.

This clonotype was found many times. The chain joins TRBV2 to TRBJ2-7; TRBD2 matches 7 bases. V shed 1 base, J shed 6 bases, and the junction held 3 bases outside the gene matches. Germline CDR1 SNHLY, CDR2 FYNNEI. This CDR3 is built from 13 residues. CDR3: CASSEGASGEQYF. The CDR3, as DNA: TGTGCCAGCAGTGAAGGCGCTAGCGGCGAGCAGTACTTC.

At least ten counts were recorded for this clonotype. This chain links TRBV12-3 or TRBV12-4 with TRBJ2-1; TRBD1 agrees at 7 bases. V shed 3 bases, J shed 4 bases, and the junction held 9 bases outside the gene matches. The CDR3 has 16 amino acids. This chain's CDR3 is CASSFIPGQKYNEQFF. CDR3 nucleotide sequence: TGTGCCAGCAGTTTCATCCCGGGACAGAAATACAATGAGCAGTTCTTC.

In this sample, this clonotype turned up a few times. This chain uses TRBV4-1 with TRBJ1-4, with no clear D. Trimming took off 0 bases at V and 8 bases at J, with 19 bases between the two ends. Germline V gives CDR1 MGHRA, CDR2 YSYEKL. The CDR3 length is 17 residues. CDR3 amino acids: CASSQEFHTDFNEKLFF. For the CDR3, the DNA is TGCGCCAGCAGCCAAGAGTTCCACACAGACTTCAACGAAAAACTGTTTTTT.

This clonotype was detected a few times. This sequence joins TRBV24-1 and TRBJ2-3, with 7 bases matching TRBD2. The CDR3 totals 15 residues. J was trimmed by 3 bases and V by 5 bases; bases with no gene match: 7. CDR1 is KGHDR, CDR2 SFDVKD, per germline. DNA for the CDR3: TGTGCCACCAGTGTAGGCGGGAGAGGGACAGATACGCAGTATTTT. This gives the protein CATSVGGRGTDTQYF.

The chain carries TRBV5-4 and TRBJ1-3; possible D gene TRBD1, 6 bases. Germline V CDR1 and CDR2: SGHNT, YYREEE (reference sequence). The CDR3 extends over 14 amino acids. Deletions cut 0 bases from V and 5 bases from J, with 9 bases between. The CDR3, as DNA: TGTGCCAGCAGCTTGGGGCAGGGGAGAAACACCATATATTTT. Protein: CASSLGQGRNTIYF.

Comments on this clonotype: Because the CDR3 is missing its conserved closing phenylalanine or tryptophan, this is likely a read error. V usage is TRBV28 and J usage is TRBJ1-1, with D tentatively TRBD1 (5 bases). With 6 bases removed from V and 5 bases from J, the gap between germline ends came to 13 bases. The CDR3 covers 13 residues. Germline lookup yields CDR1 MDHEN and CDR2 SYDVKM. CDR3 residues: CASRFRAGTEAFI. CDR3 in DNA: TGTGCCAGCAGATTCAGGGCCGGGACTGAAGCTTTCATT.

The chain couples TRBV10-3 to TRBJ2-3, with 8 bases matching TRBD1. The trim removed 6 bases at V and 2 bases at J, leaving 1 base unmatched. The CDR3 covers 13 residues. The germline V gene has CDR1 ENHRY and CDR2 SYGVKD. The CDR3 spells CAIRDRVTDTQYF. Written as DNA, the CDR3 is TGTGCCATCAGGGACAGGGTCACAGATACGCAGTATTTT.

In its sample, this clonotype was seen many times. This chain connects TRBV27 to TRBJ2-1, with D uncertain. Trimming shortened V by 4 bases and J by 2 bases, and 9 bases separated the two germline ends. Per the germline V gene, CDR1 is MNHEY and CDR2 is SMNVEV (reference sequence). The CDR3 extends over 14 amino acids. The CDR3 nucleotides are TGTGCCAGCAGTTGGTCCACTGCCTACAATGAGCAGTTCTTC. Amino acids: CASSWSTAYNEQFF.

This clonotype was observed many times. This chain connects TRBV7-2 to TRBJ2-3; TRBD1 matches at 7 bases. CDR1 SGHTA and CDR2 FQGNSA come from the germline V gene. V trimming: 5 bases; J trimming: 4 bases; junction bases outside the gene matches: 9. The CDR3 totals 15 residues. The CDR3 region is CASSRYQGVPDTQYF. The CDR3 nucleotides are TGTGCCAGCAGCCGATATCAGGGGGTCCCAGATACGCAGTATTTT.

This clonotype was picked up many times. The chain employs TRBV7-2 and TRBJ2-3, with 9 bases that match TRBD2. The CDR3 totals 16 residues. Losses at the gene ends were 0 bases for V and 5 bases for J; bases not matched to a gene: 6. CDR1 SGHTA and CDR2 FQGNSA come from the germline V gene. CDR3 region: CASSLAGGGAGDTQYF. CDR3 in DNA: TGTGCCAGCAGCTTAGCTGGCGGGGGGGCAGGAGATACGCAGTATTTT.

The rearrangement links TRBV19 to TRBJ1-3; D unresolved. CDR1 and CDR2 from the germline V gene are LNHDA and SQIVND (reference sequence). The CDR3 totals 11 residues. The germline V and J ends were trimmed by 8 bases and 2 bases, with 4 bases remaining between them. CDR3: CASLAGNTIYF. Written as DNA, the CDR3 is TGTGCCAGTTTAGCTGGAAACACCATATATTTT. Based on the CDR3 plus reference TRBV19 and TRBJ1-3, the full variable domain is DGGITQSPKYLFRKEGQNVTLSCEQNLNHDAMYWYRQDPGQGLRLIYYSQIVNDFQKGDIAEGYSVSREKKESFPLTVTSAQKNPTAFYLCASLAGNTIYFGEGSWLTVV.

CDR3 in amino acids: CASSVVPLRGVENTGELFF. The CDR3 coding sequence is TGTGCCAGCAGCGTAGTGCCCTTGCGCGGGGTGGAGAACACCGGGGAGCTGTTTTTT. The chain combines TRBV9 with TRBJ2-2; perhaps TRBD2 as D (6 bases). The CDR3 sequence is 19 residues long. CDR1 SGDLS and CDR2 YYNGEE come from the germline V gene. V lost 0 bases to trimming and J lost 1 base, with 19 bases between them.

This clonotype was found many times. This chain uses TRBV12-3 or TRBV12-4 with TRBJ2-1, with 9 bases aligning to TRBD2. V lost 4 bases and J lost 3; bases outside the gene matches: 7. CDR3 size: 16 residues. The DNA for the CDR3 is TGTGCCAGCAGTTACGGGCGGGGGGGGCTCTACAATGAGCAGTTCTTC. Translation: CASSYGRGGLYNEQFF.

This clonotype has only a few counts. In DNA form, the CDR3 reads TGCGCCAGCAGCCAAGTTGGACAGGACAATTCACCCCTCCACTTT. It translates to CASSQVGQDNSPLHF. The genes are TRBV4-1 and TRBJ1-6; TRBD1 aligns across 7 bases. CDR3 length: 15 residues. Trimming took 1 base from V and 7 from J; bases not matched to a gene: 4. Looked up from germline, CDR1 is MGHRA and CDR2 is YSYEKL.

This clonotype was found many times. The chain has TRBV6-2 or TRBV6-3 and TRBJ1-2; D not resolved. Germline lookup yields CDR1 MNHEY and CDR2 SVGEGT. The CDR3 is 15 amino acids. V dropped 3 bases and J dropped 2 bases, with 13 bases sitting between them. The CDR3 DNA sequence: TGTGCCAGCAGTTATTGGGCTCCGGTCAACTATGGCTACACCTTC. Its translation is CASSYWAPVNYGYTF.

The gene calls are TRBV12-3 or TRBV12-4 and TRBJ1-5, with a weak D call TRBD1 (6 bases). The ends were cut back, 3 bases at V and 11 bases at J, with 14 bases in the middle. The CDR3 has 13 amino acids. The CDR3 here is CASSFLGGLTQHF. CDR3 nucleotide sequence: TGTGCCAGCAGTTTTTTAGGGGGACTGACCCAGCATTTT.

This clonotype was recorded many times. The chain combines TRBV2 with TRBJ2-1; D remains ambiguous. Germline V gene sequence: CDR1 SNHLY, CDR2 FYNNEI. The CDR3 extends over 10 amino acids. V was trimmed by 4 bases and J by 8 bases, leaving 3 bases between them. In DNA, the CDR3 is TGTGCCAGCAGTGGCGATGAGCAGTTCTTC. It is translated as CASSGDEQFF.

CDR3 sequence: CASSPFQGANGYTF. For the CDR3, the DNA is TGTGCCAGCAGCCCCTTTCAGGGGGCAAACGGCTACACCTTC. The V call is TRBV7-2, the J call TRBJ1-2; 8 bases agree with TRBD1. The CDR3 sequence is 14 residues long. The V gene's germline CDR1 is SGHTA and CDR2 FQGNSA. V was pared by 5 bases and J by 8 bases, with 10 bases of the junction left unmatched. The entire variable domain, with the rest obtained from reference TRBV7-2 and TRBJ1-2, is as follows: GAGVSQSPSNKVTEKGKDVELRCDPISGHTALYWYRQSLGQGLEFLIYFQGNSAPDKSGLPSDRFSAERTGGSVSTLTIQRTQQEDSAVYLCASSPFQGANGYTFGSGTRLTVV.

This clonotype was recorded only once. A read error is possible here, since a much larger clone lies one base away. The V call is TRBV7-2, the J call TRBJ2-1; D might be TRBD1 (5 bases). Per the germline V gene, CDR1 is SGHTA and CDR2 is FQGNSA. V lost 3 bases and J 5 bases, leaving 11 bases between the germline ends. This CDR3 has 14 residues. CDR3 sequence (DNA): TGTGCCAGCAGCTTTGGGGCGGCCCACAATGAGCAGTTCTTC. Residues: CASSFGAAHNEQFF.